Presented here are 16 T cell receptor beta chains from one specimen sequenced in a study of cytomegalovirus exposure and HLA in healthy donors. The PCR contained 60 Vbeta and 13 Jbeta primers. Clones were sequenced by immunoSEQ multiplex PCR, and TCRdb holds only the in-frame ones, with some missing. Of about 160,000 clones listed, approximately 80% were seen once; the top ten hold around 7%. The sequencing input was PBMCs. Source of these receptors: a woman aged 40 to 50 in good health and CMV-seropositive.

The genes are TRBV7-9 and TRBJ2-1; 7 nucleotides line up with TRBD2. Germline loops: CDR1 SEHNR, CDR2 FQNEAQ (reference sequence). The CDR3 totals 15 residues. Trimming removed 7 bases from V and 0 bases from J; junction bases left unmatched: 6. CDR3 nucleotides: TGTGCCAGCATCATGACTAGCTCCTCCTACAATGAGCAGTTCTTC. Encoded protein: CASIMTSSSYNEQFF. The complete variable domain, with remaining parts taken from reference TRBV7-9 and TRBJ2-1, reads DTGVSQNPRHKITKRGQNVTFRCDPISEHNRLYWYRQTLGQGPEFLTYFQNEAQLEKSRLLSDRFSAERPKGSFSTLEIQRTEQGDSAMYLCASIMTSSSYNEQFFGPGTRLTVL.

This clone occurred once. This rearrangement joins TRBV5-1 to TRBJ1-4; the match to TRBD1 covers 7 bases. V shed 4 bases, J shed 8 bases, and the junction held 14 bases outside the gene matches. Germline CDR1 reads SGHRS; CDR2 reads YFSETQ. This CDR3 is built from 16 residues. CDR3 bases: TGCGCCAGCAGCCCGACGACGACAGGGTTTAAGGAAAAACTGTTTTTT. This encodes CASSPTTTGFKEKLFF.

The DNA of the CDR3 is TGCAGCGTAGCAGGGGGCTATGGCTACACCTTC. It yields the protein CSVAGGYGYTF. V is TRBV29-1 and J is TRBJ1-2, with TRBD1 matching over 7 bases. Looked up from germline, CDR1 is SQVTM and CDR2 is ANQGSEA. Losses at the gene ends were 6 bases for V and 4 bases for J; bases not matched to a gene: 2. CDR3 size: 11 residues.

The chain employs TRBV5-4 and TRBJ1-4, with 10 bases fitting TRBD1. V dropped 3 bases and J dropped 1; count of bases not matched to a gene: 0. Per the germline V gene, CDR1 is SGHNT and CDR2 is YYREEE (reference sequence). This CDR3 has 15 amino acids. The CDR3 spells CASSWTGGTNEKLFF. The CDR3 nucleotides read TGTGCCAGCAGCTGGACAGGGGGAACTAATGAAAAACTGTTTTTT.

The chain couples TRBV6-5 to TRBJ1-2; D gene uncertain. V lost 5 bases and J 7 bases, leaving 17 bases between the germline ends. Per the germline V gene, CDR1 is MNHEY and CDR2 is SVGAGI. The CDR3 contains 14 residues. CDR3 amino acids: CASSEVVVQSGYTF. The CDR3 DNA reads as TGTGCCAGCAGTGAAGTAGTGGTCCAAAGTGGCTACACCTTC.

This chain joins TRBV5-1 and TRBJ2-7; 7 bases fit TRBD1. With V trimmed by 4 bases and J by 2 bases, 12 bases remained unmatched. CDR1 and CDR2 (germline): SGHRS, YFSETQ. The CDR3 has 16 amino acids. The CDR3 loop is CASSKGTATTAYEQYF. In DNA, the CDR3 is TGCGCCAGCAGCAAGGGGACAGCTACTACAGCCTACGAGCAGTACTTC.

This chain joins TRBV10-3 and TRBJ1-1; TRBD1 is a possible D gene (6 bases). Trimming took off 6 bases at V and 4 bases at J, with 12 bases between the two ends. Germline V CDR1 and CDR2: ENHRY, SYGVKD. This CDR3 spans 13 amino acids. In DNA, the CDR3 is TGTGCCATCAGGCAGGGGCCCGGCACTGAAGCTTTCTTT. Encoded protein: CAIRQGPGTEAFF.

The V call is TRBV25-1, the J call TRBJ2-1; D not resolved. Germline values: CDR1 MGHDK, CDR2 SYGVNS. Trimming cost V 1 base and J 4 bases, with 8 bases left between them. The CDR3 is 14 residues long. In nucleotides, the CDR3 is TGTGCCAGCAGTGAATTCCATCAGTACAATGAGCAGTTCTTC. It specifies CASSEFHQYNEQFF.

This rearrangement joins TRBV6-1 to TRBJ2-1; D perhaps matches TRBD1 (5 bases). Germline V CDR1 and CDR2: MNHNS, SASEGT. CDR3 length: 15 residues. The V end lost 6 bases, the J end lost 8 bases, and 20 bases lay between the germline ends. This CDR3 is CASSRDPRAGDEQFF. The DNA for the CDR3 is TGTGCCAGCAGCCGCGACCCCAGGGCTGGCGATGAGCAGTTCTTC.

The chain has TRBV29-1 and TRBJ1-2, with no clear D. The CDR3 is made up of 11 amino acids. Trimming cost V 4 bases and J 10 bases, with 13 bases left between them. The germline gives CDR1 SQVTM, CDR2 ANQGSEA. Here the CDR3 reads CSVAEGSPYTF. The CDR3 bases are TGCAGCGTTGCTGAGGGCAGCCCCTACACCTTC.

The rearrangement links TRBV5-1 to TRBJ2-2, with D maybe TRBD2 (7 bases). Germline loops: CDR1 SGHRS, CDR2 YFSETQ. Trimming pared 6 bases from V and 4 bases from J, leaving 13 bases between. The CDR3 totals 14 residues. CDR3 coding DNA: TGCGCCAGCAAAGAAGGGGGGGCCACCGGGGAGCTGTTTTTT. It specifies CASKEGGATGELFF.

CDR3 in DNA: TGCGCCAGCAGCCCCGAACAGGGAAATTATAACTATGGCTACACCTTC. This encodes CASSPEQGNYNYGYTF. The rearrangement joins TRBV5-1 to TRBJ1-2; TRBD1 might be the D (6 bases). Trimming stripped 4 bases from V and 1 base from J, with 17 bases between. The germline V gene encodes CDR1 SGHRS and CDR2 YFSETQ. The length of the CDR3 is 16 residues.

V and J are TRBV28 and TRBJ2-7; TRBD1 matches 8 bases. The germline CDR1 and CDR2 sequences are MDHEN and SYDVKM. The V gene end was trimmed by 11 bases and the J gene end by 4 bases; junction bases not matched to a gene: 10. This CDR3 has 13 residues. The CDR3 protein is CAAEDRDLYEQYF. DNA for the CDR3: TGTGCCGCCGAGGACAGGGATTTGTACGAGCAGTACTTC.

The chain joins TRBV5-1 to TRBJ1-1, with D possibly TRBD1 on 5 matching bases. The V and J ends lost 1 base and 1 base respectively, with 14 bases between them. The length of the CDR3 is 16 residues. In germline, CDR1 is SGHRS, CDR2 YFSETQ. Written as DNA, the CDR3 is TGCGCCAGCAGCTTGTTTGGTTTGGGGCGGAACACTGAAGCTTTCTTT. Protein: CASSLFGLGRNTEAFF.

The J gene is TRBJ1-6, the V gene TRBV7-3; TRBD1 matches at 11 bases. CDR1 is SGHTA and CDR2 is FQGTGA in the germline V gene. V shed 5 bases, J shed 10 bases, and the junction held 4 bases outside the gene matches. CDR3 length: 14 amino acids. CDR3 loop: CASSLGQGGSPLHF. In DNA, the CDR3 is TGTGCCAGCAGCCTGGGACAGGGGGGCTCACCCCTCCACTTT. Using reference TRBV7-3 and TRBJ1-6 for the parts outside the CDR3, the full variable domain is GAGVSQTPSNKVTEKGKYVELRCDPISGHTALYWYRQSLGQGPEFLIYFQGTGAADDSGLPNDRFFAVRPEGSVSTLKIQRTERGDSAVYLCASSLGQGGSPLHFGNGTRLTVT.

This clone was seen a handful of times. This CDR3 is CASERTGNYGYTF. CDR3 nucleotide sequence: TGTGCCAGCGAACGGACAGGGAACTATGGCTACACCTTC. The chain is built from TRBV28 and TRBJ1-2; 8 bases agree with TRBD1. Germline CDR1 is MDHEN and CDR2 is SYDVKM. The CDR3 extends over 13 amino acids. V was clipped by 8 bases and J by 2 bases; unmatched bases: 4.